These T cell receptor beta chains were read from a single sample in a study of OX40 agonist ivuxolimab in advanced cancers. Some clones are missing from TCRdb's copy, which holds only in-frame ones; the method was immunoSEQ multiplex PCR. The sample shows tens of thousands of clones, over 75% of them seen only once. Specimen: CD4+ or CD8+ T cells sorted from blood, collected in a trial of the OX40 agonist ivuxolimab. The receptors come from an adult with an advanced solid tumor such as melanoma, head and neck, liver or kidney cancer. Both conserved end residues are part of each CDR3. Each record gives: D gene, V gene, J gene, clone size, CDR3 DNA, CDR3 protein. The D gene is left open where the match is weak. A row's size may be missing; if present it is once, few, many or a size class.

D gene: TRBD1
V gene: TRBV5-8
J gene: TRBJ1-5
clone size: few
CDR3 DNA: TGTGCCAGCAGCTTTAGTTTCGGACAGGGCCTCAATCAGCCCCAGCATTTT
CDR3 protein: CASSFSFGQGLNQPQHF

D gene: .
V gene: TRBV19
J gene: TRBJ2-2
clone size: .
CDR3 DNA: TGTGCCAGTAGCGGACTTTTCACCGGGGAGCTGTTTTTT
CDR3 protein: CASSGLFTGELFF

D gene: .
V gene: TRBV2
J gene: TRBJ1-4
clone size: .
CDR3 DNA: TGTGCCAGCACGTGGACAACAACTAATGAAAAACTGTTTTTT
CDR3 protein: CASTWTTTNEKLFF

D gene: TRBD2
V gene: TRBV18
J gene: TRBJ2-3
clone size: .
CDR3 DNA: TGTGCCAGCTCACCCGGACTAGGAAGAGATACGCAGTATTTT
CDR3 protein: CASSPGLGRDTQYF

D gene: .
V gene: TRBV7-8
J gene: TRBJ1-3
clone size: .
CDR3 DNA: TGTGCCAGCAGCTTAAGTTTGGGGCCTGGAAACACCATATATTTT
CDR3 protein: CASSLSLGPGNTIYF

D gene: .
V gene: TRBV5-1
J gene: TRBJ2-1
clone size: .
CDR3 DNA: TGCGCCAGCAGCCCCCGGTTTGGGCCTTCCACCTACAATGAGCAGTTCTTC
CDR3 protein: CASSPRFGPSTYNEQFF

D gene: TRBD1
V gene: TRBV28
J gene: TRBJ2-1
clone size: .
CDR3 DNA: TGTGCCAGCAGTCCGGGACAGGGGTGGAGTGAGCAGTTCTTC
CDR3 protein: CASSPGQGWSEQFF

D gene: TRBD2
V gene: TRBV6-5
J gene: TRBJ2-2
clone size: .
CDR3 DNA: TGTGCCAGCAGTTTCGAGCGGGAGACGAACACCGGGGAGCTGTTTTTT
CDR3 protein: CASSFERETNTGELFF

D gene: TRBD1
V gene: TRBV25-1
J gene: TRBJ1-6
clone size: .
CDR3 DNA: TGTGCCAGCAGTGAATATAGGGGACAGGGGAAGAATTCACCCCTCCACTTT
CDR3 protein: CASSEYRGQGKNSPLHF

D gene: .
V gene: TRBV5-5
J gene: TRBJ1-3
clone size: .
CDR3 DNA: TGTGCCAGCAGCTTCCAGGGGATGAGATCTGGAAACACCATATATTTT
CDR3 protein: CASSFQGMRSGNTIYF

D gene: .
V gene: TRBV6-1
J gene: TRBJ1-5
clone size: once
CDR3 DNA: TGTGCCAGCAGGGCAAATCAGCCCCAGCATTTT
CDR3 protein: CASRANQPQHF

D gene: .
V gene: TRBV18
J gene: TRBJ1-3
clone size: once
CDR3 DNA: TGTGCCAGCTCACTTTACGGGGAAACTGGAAACACCATATATTTT
CDR3 protein: CASSLYGETGNTIYF

D gene: .
V gene: TRBV7-3
J gene: TRBJ2-1
clone size: .
CDR3 DNA: TGTGCCAGCAGCTTACAAGGGATCAATGAGCAGTTCTTC
CDR3 protein: CASSLQGINEQFF

D gene: .
V gene: TRBV6-1
J gene: TRBJ1-5
clone size: .
CDR3 DNA: TGTGCCAGCAGCCTAACTACCCCGGGCCAGCCCCAGCATTTT
CDR3 protein: CASSLTTPGQPQHF

D gene: TRBD2
V gene: TRBV7-2
J gene: TRBJ2-2
clone size: .
CDR3 DNA: TGTGCCAGCAGCTTAGTTAGCGGGGTGAACACCGGGGAGCTGTTTTTT
CDR3 protein: CASSLVSGVNTGELFF

D gene: .
V gene: TRBV2
J gene: TRBJ1-5
clone size: .
CDR3 DNA: TGTGCCAGCAGTGCAGACACAACATATCAGCCCCAGCATTTT
CDR3 protein: CASSADTTYQPQHF

D gene: .
V gene: TRBV11-2
J gene: TRBJ1-2
clone size: .
CDR3 DNA: TGTGCCAGCAGCTTAGTAGGAGGGTCGGCGGTTGGCTACACCTTC
CDR3 protein: CASSLVGGSAVGYTF

D gene: .
V gene: TRBV5-4
J gene: TRBJ2-3
clone size: .
CDR3 DNA: TGTGCCAGCAGCTCTGACTACACAGATACGCAGTATTTT
CDR3 protein: CASSSDYTDTQYF

D gene: TRBD2
V gene: TRBV7-9
J gene: TRBJ2-7
clone size: .
CDR3 DNA: TGTGCCAGCAGCCCCCGACCGAGCTATAGCGGGAGGTCCACCTACGAGCAGTACTTC
CDR3 protein: CASSPRPSYSGRSTYEQYF

D gene: TRBD2
V gene: TRBV5-4
J gene: TRBJ2-3
clone size: .
CDR3 DNA: TGTGCCAGCAGCCACGGGGGGGGACCCACAGATACGCAGTATTTT
CDR3 protein: CASSHGGGPTDTQYF

D gene: .
V gene: TRBV10-3
J gene: TRBJ1-1
clone size: once
CDR3 DNA: TGTGCCAGCGCGGGACACCAGAACACTGAAGCTTTCTTT
CDR3 protein: CASAGHQNTEAFF

D gene: .
V gene: TRBV28
J gene: TRBJ2-4
clone size: .
CDR3 DNA: TGTGCCAGCCTGCGCAGTAGCGGCAAACACAAAAACATTCAGTACTTC
CDR3 protein: CASLRSSGKHKNIQYF

D gene: TRBD2
V gene: TRBV7-9
J gene: TRBJ2-1
clone size: .
CDR3 DNA: TGTGCCAGCAGCTTAGCTGGGACTAGAATCAATGAGCAGTTCTTC
CDR3 protein: CASSLAGTRINEQFF

D gene: .
V gene: TRBV6-1
J gene: TRBJ1-1
clone size: .
CDR3 DNA: TGTGCCAGCAGTGATGAAAGCCGTACTGAAGCTTTCTTT
CDR3 protein: CASSDESRTEAFF

D gene: .
V gene: TRBV6-4
J gene: TRBJ2-1
clone size: .
CDR3 DNA: TGTGCCAGCAGCCGCGGGACCGCGGGTGAGCAGTTCTTC
CDR3 protein: CASSRGTAGEQFF

D gene: TRBD1
V gene: TRBV28
J gene: TRBJ1-1
clone size: .
CDR3 DNA: TGTGCCAGCAGCCGGGACAGTTACACTGAAGCTTTCTTT
CDR3 protein: CASSRDSYTEAFF

D gene: .
V gene: TRBV7-9
J gene: TRBJ2-5
clone size: .
CDR3 DNA: TGTGCCAGCAGCTTTGCGCAGATAGAAGAGACCCAGTACTTC
CDR3 protein: CASSFAQIEETQYF

D gene: .
V gene: TRBV19
J gene: TRBJ2-3
clone size: .
CDR3 DNA: TGTGCCAGTAGTATAGCTCTATCAGGTACAGATACGCAGTATTTT
CDR3 protein: CASSIALSGTDTQYF

D gene: TRBD2
V gene: TRBV5-1
J gene: TRBJ2-3
clone size: .
CDR3 DNA: TGCGCCAGCGGGGAGCGGGAGTTCCGCACAGATACGCAGTATTTT
CDR3 protein: CASGEREFRTDTQYF

D gene: TRBD2
V gene: TRBV19
J gene: TRBJ2-1
clone size: .
CDR3 DNA: TGTGCCAGTAGTCCACGACTAGCGGGAGCCAATGAGCAGTTCTTC
CDR3 protein: CASSPRLAGANEQFF

D gene: TRBD2
V gene: TRBV29-1
J gene: TRBJ2-3
clone size: .
CDR3 DNA: TGCAGCGTTGAGCGGGAACTAGCGGCCACAGATACGCAGTATTTT
CDR3 protein: CSVERELAATDTQYF

D gene: .
V gene: TRBV7-9
J gene: TRBJ1-5
clone size: .
CDR3 DNA: TGTGCCAGCAGCGCAGGGACCCAGCCCCAGCATTTT
CDR3 protein: CASSAGTQPQHF

D gene: .
V gene: TRBV28
J gene: TRBJ1-5
clone size: .
CDR3 DNA: TGTGCCAGCAGTCGGGGACACGGGCCTAATCAGCCCCAGCATTTT
CDR3 protein: CASSRGHGPNQPQHF

D gene: TRBD2
V gene: TRBV13
J gene: TRBJ2-7
clone size: .
CDR3 DNA: TGTGCCAGCAGCCCAGGGACTAGCGCTCACCACTACGAGCAGTACTTC
CDR3 protein: CASSPGTSAHHYEQYF

D gene: .
V gene: TRBV6-5
J gene: TRBJ2-3
clone size: .
CDR3 DNA: TGTGCCAGCAGTTACTCGTCGGCCAGGCTCACAGATACGCAGTATTTT
CDR3 protein: CASSYSSARLTDTQYF

D gene: .
V gene: TRBV29-1
J gene: TRBJ2-7
clone size: .
CDR3 DNA: TGCAGCGTGACCCAGGGGGGGCAGTACTTC
CDR3 protein: CSVTQGGQYF

D gene: .
V gene: TRBV29-1
J gene: TRBJ1-2
clone size: .
CDR3 DNA: TGCAGCGTTGAATCCGGGCAAAGAGGCTACACCTTC
CDR3 protein: CSVESGQRGYTF

D gene: .
V gene: TRBV4-3
J gene: TRBJ1-1
clone size: .
CDR3 DNA: TGCGCCAGCAGCACACTAGGGAGGACTGAAGCTTTCTTT
CDR3 protein: CASSTLGRTEAFF

D gene: TRBD2
V gene: TRBV19
J gene: TRBJ2-1
clone size: .
CDR3 DNA: TGTGCCAGTAGTATCACTAGCGGGGGGAATGAGCAGTTCTTC
CDR3 protein: CASSITSGGNEQFF

D gene: .
V gene: TRBV27
J gene: TRBJ2-7
clone size: .
CDR3 DNA: TGTGCCAGCAGTCCTTGGGACCGCGCCTACGAGCAGTACTTC
CDR3 protein: CASSPWDRAYEQYF